Below are 9 T cell receptor beta chains sequenced from a single sample in a study of blood T cells in healthy people across ages. A J-beta primer mix and a sample-barcoded 5' primer were used in a second PCR of about 7 to 12 cycles. TCRdb fed the 5' RACE reads into MiXCR, producing one record per CDR3 protein. The sample yields hundreds of thousands of distinct CDR3 sequences, approximately 53% seen once. The specimen sequenced was blood. These receptors all come from a man in his forties or fifties in good health.

A single count supports this clonotype. The CDR3 spells CASRRPDGTERFTF. The DNA for the CDR3 is TGTGCCAGCAGACGCCCTGACGGCACGGAGAGGTTCACCTTC. The chain uses TRBV6-5 and TRBJ1-2; D is ambiguous. V was pared by 6 bases and J by 13 bases, with 24 bases between. The CDR3 is 14 residues long. Germline V lookup: CDR1 MNHEY, CDR2 SVGAGI.

V usage is TRBV7-7 and J usage is TRBJ2-5; the D call may be TRBD1 or TRBD2 (6 bases each). The CDR3 spans 16 residues. The germline V gene has CDR1 SSHAT and CDR2 FNYEAQ (reference sequence). V gave up 2 bases and J gave up 2 bases, with 15 bases separating them. CDR3 loop: CASSLSGAAGQETQYF. The CDR3 DNA reads as TGTGCCAGCAGCTTATCAGGGGCCGCGGGGCAAGAGACCCAGTACTTC. Together with reference TRBV7-7 and TRBJ2-5, the CDR3 gives the full variable domain: GAGVSQSPRYKVTKRGQDVTLRCDPISSHATLYWYQQALGQGPEFLTYFNYEAQPDKSGLPSDRFSAERPEGSISTLTIQRTEQRDSAMYRCASSLSGAAGQETQYFGPGTRLLVL.

The chain employs TRBV7-8 and TRBJ2-5; D gene uncertain. CDR1 SGHVS and CDR2 FQNEAQ come from the germline V gene. V shed 5 bases and J shed 3 bases, with 16 bases lying between them. CDR3 size: 15 residues. DNA for the CDR3: TGTGCCAGCAGCCCTCGGCTACGAGGTGAAGAGACCCAGTACTTC. Translation gives CASSPRLRGEETQYF.

Comment on this clonotype: An end of the junction differs from the germline gene, which may be a read error. The gene calls are TRBV11-2 and TRBJ2-3, with D unresolved. The CDR3 is 13 amino acids. The germline CDR1 and CDR2 sequences are SGHAT and FQNNGV. The CDR3 protein is CASSSTSQDAQYF. The DNA for the CDR3 is TGTGCCAGCAGCTCAACTTCGCAAGATGCGCAGTATTTT.

This chain connects TRBV28 to TRBJ1-2; possibly TRBD1 for D (6 bases). The germline V gene has CDR1 MDHEN and CDR2 SYDVKM. With 3 bases removed from V and 4 bases from J, the gap between germline ends came to 15 bases. The CDR3 spans 15 residues. The CDR3 protein is CASSLVQGSAYGYTF. The CDR3 nucleotides read TGTGCCAGCAGTTTGGTACAGGGATCGGCCTATGGCTACACCTTC.

The chain has TRBV7-3 and TRBJ2-5; D is undetermined. Per germline, CDR1 SGHTA and CDR2 FQGTGA. The length of the CDR3 is 15 residues. V lost 2 bases to trimming and J lost 11 bases, with 21 bases between them. Here the CDR3 reads CASSLYQASVSEQYF. The CDR3 DNA reads TGTGCCAGCAGCTTATATCAGGCATCCGTGAGTGAGCAGTACTTC.

This clonotype was seen only a few times. This chain links TRBV15 with TRBJ2-4, with 8 nucleotides matching TRBD2. Germline trimming cut 5 bases from V and 0 bases from J; bases unmatched to any gene: 9. In germline, CDR1 is LNHNV, CDR2 YYDKDF (reference sequence). This CDR3 is built from 17 residues. CDR3 region: CATSARGGSIAKNIQYF. The CDR3 bases are TGTGCCACCAGCGCACGGGGGGGATCGATAGCCAAAAACATTCAGTACTTC.

The chain carries TRBV7-3 and TRBJ2-1, with 11 positions matching TRBD2. This CDR3 has 15 residues. V was clipped by 5 bases and J by 5 bases; unmatched bases: 5. The germline V gene encodes CDR1 SGHTA and CDR2 FQGTGA. DNA for the CDR3: TGTGCCAGCAGCCCCGTGGGACTAGCGGACAATGAGCAGTTCTTC. Its translation is CASSPVGLADNEQFF. Using reference TRBV7-3 and TRBJ2-1 for the parts outside the CDR3, the full variable domain is GAGVSQTPSNKVTEKGKYVELRCDPISGHTALYWYRQSLGQGPEFLIYFQGTGAADDSGLPNDRFFAVRPEGSVSTLKIQRTERGDSAVYLCASSPVGLADNEQFFGPGTRLTVL.

This chain joins TRBV20-1 and TRBJ2-5; the match to TRBD1 covers 8 bases. The DNA end lines up better with TRBJ2-7; the J call may be wrong. The CDR3 runs to 14 residues. Germline CDR1 and CDR2: DFQATT and SNEGSKA (reference sequence). CDR3 bases: TGCAGTGCTAGAAGGCCAGGGGGCAACTACGAGCAGTACTTC. Its protein product is CSARRPGGNYEQYF.